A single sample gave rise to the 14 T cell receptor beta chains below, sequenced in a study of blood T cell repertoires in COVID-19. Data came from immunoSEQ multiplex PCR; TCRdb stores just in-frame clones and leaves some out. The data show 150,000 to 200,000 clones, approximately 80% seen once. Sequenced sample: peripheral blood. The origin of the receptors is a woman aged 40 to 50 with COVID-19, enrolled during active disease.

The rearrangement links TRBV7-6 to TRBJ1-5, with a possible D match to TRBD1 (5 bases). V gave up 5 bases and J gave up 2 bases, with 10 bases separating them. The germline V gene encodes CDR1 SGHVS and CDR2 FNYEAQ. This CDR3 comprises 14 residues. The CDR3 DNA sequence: TGTGCCAGCAGCCTGACAGAGGGCAATCAGCCCCAGCATTTT. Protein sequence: CASSLTEGNQPQHF.

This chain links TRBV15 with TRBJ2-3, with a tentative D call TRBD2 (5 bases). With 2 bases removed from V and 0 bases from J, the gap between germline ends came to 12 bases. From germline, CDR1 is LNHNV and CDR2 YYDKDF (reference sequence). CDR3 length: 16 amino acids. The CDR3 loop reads CATSRLTGFSTDTQYF. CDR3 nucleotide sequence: TGTGCCACCAGCAGATTAACGGGGTTCAGCACAGATACGCAGTATTTT.

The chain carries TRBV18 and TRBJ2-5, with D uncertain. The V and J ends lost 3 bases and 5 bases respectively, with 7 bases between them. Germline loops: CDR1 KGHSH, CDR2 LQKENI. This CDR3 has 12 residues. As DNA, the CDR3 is TGTGCCAGCTCACCCGGGTTGGAGACCCAGTACTTC. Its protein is CASSPGLETQYF. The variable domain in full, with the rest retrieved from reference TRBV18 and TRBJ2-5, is NAGVMQNPRHLVRRRGQEARLRCSPMKGHSHVYWYRQLPEEGLKFMVYLQKENIIDESGMPKERFSAEFPKEGPSILRIQQVVRGDSAAYFCASSPGLETQYFGPGTRLLVL.

The CDR3 region has the DNA TGTGCCAGCAGCCAAGGGGCGGGGGCAGATACGCAGTATTTT. Its translation is CASSQGAGADTQYF. V gene TRBV4-2 combines with J gene TRBJ2-3; 7 bases agree with TRBD2. V was pared by 1 base and J by 4 bases, with 2 bases of the junction left unmatched. This CDR3 has 14 amino acids. CDR1 is LGHNA and CDR2 is YNFKEQ in the germline V gene.

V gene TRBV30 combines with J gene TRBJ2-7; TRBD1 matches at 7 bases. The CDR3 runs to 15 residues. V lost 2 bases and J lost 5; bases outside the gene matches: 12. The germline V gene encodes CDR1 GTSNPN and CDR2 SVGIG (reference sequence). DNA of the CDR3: TGTGCCTGGAGTCCCTGGTCCGGGACAGCCGACGAGCAGTACTTC. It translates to CAWSPWSGTADEQYF. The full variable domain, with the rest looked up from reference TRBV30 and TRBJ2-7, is SQTIHQWPATLVQPVGSPLSLECTVEGTSNPNLYWYRQAAGRGLQLLFYSVGIGQISSEVPQNLSASRPQDRQFILSSKKLLLSDSGFYLCAWSPWSGTADEQYFGPGTRLTVT.

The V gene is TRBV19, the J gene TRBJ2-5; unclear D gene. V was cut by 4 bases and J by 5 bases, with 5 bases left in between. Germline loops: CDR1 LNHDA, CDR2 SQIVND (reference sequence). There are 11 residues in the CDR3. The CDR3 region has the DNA TGTGCCAGTAGTACGCGGGAGACCCAGTACTTC. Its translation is CASSTRETQYF.

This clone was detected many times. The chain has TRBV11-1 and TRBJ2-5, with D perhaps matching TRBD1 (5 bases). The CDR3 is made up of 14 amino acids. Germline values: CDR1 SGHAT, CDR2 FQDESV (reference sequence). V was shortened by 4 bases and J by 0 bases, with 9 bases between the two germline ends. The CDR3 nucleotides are TGTGCCAGCAGCTCGGACACATACCAAGAGACCCAGTACTTC. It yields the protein CASSSDTYQETQYF.

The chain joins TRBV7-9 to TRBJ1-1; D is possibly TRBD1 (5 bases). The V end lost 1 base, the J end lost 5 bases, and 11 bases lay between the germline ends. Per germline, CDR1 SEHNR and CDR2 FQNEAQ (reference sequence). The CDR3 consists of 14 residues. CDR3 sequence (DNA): TGTGCCAGCAGCTTAGAGGGGCCTCTAACTGAAGCTTTCTTT. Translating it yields CASSLEGPLTEAFF.

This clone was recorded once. The CDR3 coding sequence is TGTGCCAGCAGTTTCCACCGGACTAGCGGGACCGCCAATGAGCAGTTCTTC. Translation gives CASSFHRTSGTANEQFF. The V call is TRBV27, the J call TRBJ2-1; 12 bases map to TRBD2. The CDR3 spans 17 residues. Trimming removed 3 bases from V and 6 bases from J; junction bases left unmatched: 9. Germline assignment: CDR1 MNHEY and CDR2 SMNVEV (reference sequence).

The CDR3 sequence is CASSQGLAVSYNEQFF. As DNA, the CDR3 is TGCGCCAGCAGCCAAGGGTTAGCGGTCTCCTACAATGAGCAGTTCTTC. The rearrangement uses TRBV4-1 and TRBJ2-1, with D possibly matching TRBD2 (6 bases). The CDR3 runs to 16 residues. CDR1 and CDR2 from the germline V gene are MGHRA and YSYEKL. V lost 1 base, J lost 0 bases, and 10 bases lay in between.

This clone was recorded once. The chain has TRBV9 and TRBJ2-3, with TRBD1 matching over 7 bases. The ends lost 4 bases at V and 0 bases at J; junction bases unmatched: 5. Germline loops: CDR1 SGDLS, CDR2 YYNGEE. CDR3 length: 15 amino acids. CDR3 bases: TGTGCCAGCAGCAAGACAGGGTCTAGCACAGATACGCAGTATTTT. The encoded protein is CASSKTGSSTDTQYF.

The CDR3 bases are TGTGCCAGCACCCAGGGCTTTCCCTCCTACGAGCAGTACTTC. The encoded protein is CASTQGFPSYEQYF. The chain carries TRBV18 and TRBJ2-7, with D perhaps TRBD1 (5 bases). Germline CDR1 KGHSH, CDR2 LQKENI. The ends were cut back, 8 bases at V and 0 bases at J, with 14 bases in the middle. This CDR3 region has 14 residues.

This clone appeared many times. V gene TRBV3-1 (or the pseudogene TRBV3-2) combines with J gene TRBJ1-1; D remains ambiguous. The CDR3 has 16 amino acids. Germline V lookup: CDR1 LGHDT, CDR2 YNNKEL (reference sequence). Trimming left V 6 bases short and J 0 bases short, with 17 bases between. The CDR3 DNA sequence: TGTGCCAGCAGTCGAAACGCGGGGTCATTGAACACTGAAGCTTTCTTT. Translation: CASSRNAGSLNTEAFF.

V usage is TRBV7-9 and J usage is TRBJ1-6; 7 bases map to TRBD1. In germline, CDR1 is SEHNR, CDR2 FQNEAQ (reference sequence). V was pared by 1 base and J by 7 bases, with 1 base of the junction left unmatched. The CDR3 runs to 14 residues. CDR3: CASSLEGGNSPLHF. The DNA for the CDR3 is TGTGCCAGCAGCTTAGAAGGGGGCAATTCACCCCTCCACTTT.